The following is a T cell receptor (beta chain) sequence with its context. The antigen is not known. TCRdb re-called the RACE reads through MiXCR, storing one row per CDR3 protein. This table holds 97,000 or so distinct CDR3 sequences, roughly 27% found once. As for time point: patch test 3, about 24 weeks after DPC sensitization. As for treatment: therapeutic diphenylcyclopropenone sensitization with weekly scalp DPC. This record comes from a study of human T cells and chemical hapten exposure. Study-wide results and limits: Donors had alopecia, so their immune response may differ from healthy people's.

Germline assignment: CDR1 SGHTA and CDR2 FQGNSA. This CDR3 spans 14 amino acids. V was clipped by 4 bases and J by 9 bases, with 16 bases between them. V usage is TRBV7-2 and J usage is TRBJ2-1, with D hard to call. This clonotype was obtained from a man aged 35 to 55 with alopecia areata. Some clones in this sample may be carry-over from other donors' samples. The specimen was whole blood, collected in connection with sensitization to the hapten diphenylcyclopropenone (DPC). DNA of the CDR3: TGTGCCAGCAGCTCGGATCGCCGAGGCGGTGAGCAGTTCTTC. It translates to CASSSDRRGGEQFF. Based on the CDR3 plus reference TRBV7-2 and TRBJ2-1, the full variable domain is GAGVSQSPSNKVTEKGKDVELRCDPISGHTALYWYRQSLGQGLEFLIYFQGNSAPDKSGLPSDRFSAERTGGSVSTLTIQRTQQEDSAVYLCASSSDRRGGEQFFGPGTRLTVL.